The clone carrying this TCR beta chain was found many times. The CDR3 totals 15 residues. V trimming: 4 bases; J trimming: 5 bases; junction bases outside the gene matches: 6. The germline V gene encodes CDR1 MNHEY and CDR2 SVGAGI. The sample comes from a study of T-cell reconstitution after alpha-beta-depleted transplantation in children. The authors prepared the TCRbeta library with unique molecular identifiers. Via MiXCR, TCRdb re-called the PCR reads, giving one row per CDR3 protein. The table lists about 400,000 distinct CDR3 sequences, roughly 15% of them singletons. The rearrangement uses TRBV6-5 and TRBJ2-2; 8 bases line up with TRBD1. Sequencing used PBMCs, mostly from graft donor cells, obtained 360 days after TCRalphabeta/CD19-depleted stem cell transplant. This receptor was obtained from a boy in the first two years of life who had a stem cell transplant for Wiskott-Aldrich syndrome, so the T cells may come from the graft donor. CDR3 bases: TGTGCCAGCAGTTCCTGGGACAGGAAGACCGGGGAGCTGTTTTTT. It yields the protein CASSSWDRKTGELFF.